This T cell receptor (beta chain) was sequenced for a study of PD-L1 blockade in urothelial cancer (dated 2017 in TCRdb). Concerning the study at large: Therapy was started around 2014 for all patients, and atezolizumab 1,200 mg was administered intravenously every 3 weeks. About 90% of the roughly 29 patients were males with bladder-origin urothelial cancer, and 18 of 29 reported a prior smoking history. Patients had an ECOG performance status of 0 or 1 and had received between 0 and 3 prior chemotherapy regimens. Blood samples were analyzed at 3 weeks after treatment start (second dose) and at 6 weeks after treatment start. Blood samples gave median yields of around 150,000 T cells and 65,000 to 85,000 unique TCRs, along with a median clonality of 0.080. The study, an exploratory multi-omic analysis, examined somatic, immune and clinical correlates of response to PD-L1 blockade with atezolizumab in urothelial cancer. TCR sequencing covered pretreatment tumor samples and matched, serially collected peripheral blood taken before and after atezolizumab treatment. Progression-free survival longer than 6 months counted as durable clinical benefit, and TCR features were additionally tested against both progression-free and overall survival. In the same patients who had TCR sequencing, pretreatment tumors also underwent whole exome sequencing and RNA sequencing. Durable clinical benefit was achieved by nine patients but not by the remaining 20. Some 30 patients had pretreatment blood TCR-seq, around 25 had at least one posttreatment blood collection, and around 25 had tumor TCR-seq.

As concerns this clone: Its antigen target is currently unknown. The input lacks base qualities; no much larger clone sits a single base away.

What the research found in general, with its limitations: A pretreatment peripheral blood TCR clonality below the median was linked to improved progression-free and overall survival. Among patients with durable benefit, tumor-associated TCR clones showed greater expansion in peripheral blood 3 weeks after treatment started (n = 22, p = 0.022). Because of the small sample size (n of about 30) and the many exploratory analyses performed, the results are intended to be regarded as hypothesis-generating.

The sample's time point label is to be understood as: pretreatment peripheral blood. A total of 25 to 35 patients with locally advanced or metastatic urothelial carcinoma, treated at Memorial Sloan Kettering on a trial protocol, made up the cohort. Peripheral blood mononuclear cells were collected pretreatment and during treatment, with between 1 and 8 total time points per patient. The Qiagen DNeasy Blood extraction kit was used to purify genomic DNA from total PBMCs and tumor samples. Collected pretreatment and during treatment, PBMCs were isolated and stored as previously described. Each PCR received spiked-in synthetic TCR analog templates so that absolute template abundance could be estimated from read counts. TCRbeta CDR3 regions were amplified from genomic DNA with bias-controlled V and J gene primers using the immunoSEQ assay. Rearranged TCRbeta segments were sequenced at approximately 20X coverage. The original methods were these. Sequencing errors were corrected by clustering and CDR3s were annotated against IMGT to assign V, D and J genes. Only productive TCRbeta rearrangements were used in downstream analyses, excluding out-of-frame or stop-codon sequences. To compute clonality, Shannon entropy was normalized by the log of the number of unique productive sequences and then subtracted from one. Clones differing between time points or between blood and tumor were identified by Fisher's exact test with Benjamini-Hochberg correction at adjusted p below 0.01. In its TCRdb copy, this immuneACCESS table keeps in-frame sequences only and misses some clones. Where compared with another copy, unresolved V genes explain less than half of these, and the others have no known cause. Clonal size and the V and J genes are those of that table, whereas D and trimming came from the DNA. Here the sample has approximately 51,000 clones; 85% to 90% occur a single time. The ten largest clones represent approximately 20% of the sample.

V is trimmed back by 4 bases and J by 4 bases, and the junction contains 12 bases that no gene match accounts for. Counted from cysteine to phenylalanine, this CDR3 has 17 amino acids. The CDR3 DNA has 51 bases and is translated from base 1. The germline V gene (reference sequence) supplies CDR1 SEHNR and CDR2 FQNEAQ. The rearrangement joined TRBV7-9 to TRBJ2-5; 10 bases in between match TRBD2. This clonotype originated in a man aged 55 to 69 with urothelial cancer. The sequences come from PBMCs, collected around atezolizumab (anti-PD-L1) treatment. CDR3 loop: CASSSGTSAGGGETQYF. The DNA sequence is TGTGCCAGCAGCTCCGGGACTAGCGCCGGGGGGGGAGAGACCCAGTACTTC.